The subject of this entry is one T cell receptor beta chain. TCRdb re-called the 5' RACE reads with MiXCR, one entry per CDR3 protein. The sample records roughly 600,000 distinct CDR3 sequences, roughly 17% being singletons. From germline, CDR1 is DFQATT and CDR2 SNEGSKA (reference sequence). This CDR3 region has 11 residues. The sample comes from a study of T-cell memory formation after mild COVID-19. The gene calls are TRBV20-1 and TRBJ1-1, with D hard to call. The TCR originated in an adult woman who had mild COVID-19 (a few samples of this study predate the infection). Cell type and time point are not known. Sequences were obtained from PBMCs or a T cell subset sorted from them (not recorded which). DNA for the CDR3: TGCCTTTTAACCATGAACACTGAAGCTTTCTTT. It yields the protein CLLTMNTEAFF.